The present T cell receptor (beta chain) was sequenced within a study of cytomegalovirus exposure and HLA in healthy donors. Study at large: Among 350 to 500 genotyped donors, 65% to 90% fell in the Caucasian-associated ancestry cluster. The study, taken as a whole, reports: Highly shared variants forming one cluster were likely a sequencing artifact. Roughly uniform depth of sequencing across donors was assumed in presence/absence analyses. The authors enumerated roughly 180 TCR beta chains as linked to cytomegalovirus.

This clone has more than one count but fewer than ten. The antigen remains unidentified. Germline-derived CDR1 and CDR2 are SGDLS and YYNGEE. The trim removed 4 bases at V and 10 bases at J, leaving 9 bases unmatched. The CDR3 loop spans 16 amino acids. The PCR used 60 Vbeta and 13 Jbeta primers. Clones were read by immunoSEQ multiplex PCR, and TCRdb kept only the in-frame ones, dropping some. The sample consists of around 130,000 clones, around 71% of them appearing once. The gene calls are TRBV9 and TRBJ1-6; 12 bases align to TRBD1. Input material: PBMCs. This clonotype originated in a woman aged 60 to 75 in good health and CMV-seropositive. The CDR3 is CASSPGTGGAQSPLHF. As DNA, the CDR3 is TGTGCCAGCAGCCCCGGGACAGGGGGCGCCCAATCACCCCTCCACTTT.